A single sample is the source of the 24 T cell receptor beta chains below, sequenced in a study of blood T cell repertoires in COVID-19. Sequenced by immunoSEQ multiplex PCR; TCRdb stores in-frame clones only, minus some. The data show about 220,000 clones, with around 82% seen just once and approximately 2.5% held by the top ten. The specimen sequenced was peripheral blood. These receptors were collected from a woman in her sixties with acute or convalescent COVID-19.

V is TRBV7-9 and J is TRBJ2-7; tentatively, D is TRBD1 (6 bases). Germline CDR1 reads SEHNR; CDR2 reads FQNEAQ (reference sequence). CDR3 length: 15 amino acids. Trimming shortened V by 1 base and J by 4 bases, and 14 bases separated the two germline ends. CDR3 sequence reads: CASSLGLTGRYEQYF. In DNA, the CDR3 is TGTGCCAGCAGCTTAGGTTTGACAGGTCGTTACGAGCAGTACTTC.

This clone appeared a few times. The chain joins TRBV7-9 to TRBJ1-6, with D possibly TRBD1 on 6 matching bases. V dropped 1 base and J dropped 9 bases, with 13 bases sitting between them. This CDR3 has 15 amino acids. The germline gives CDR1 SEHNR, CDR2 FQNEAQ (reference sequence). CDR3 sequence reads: CASSLGQGYASPLHF. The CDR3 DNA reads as TGTGCCAGCAGCTTAGGTCAGGGGTACGCTTCACCCCTCCACTTT.

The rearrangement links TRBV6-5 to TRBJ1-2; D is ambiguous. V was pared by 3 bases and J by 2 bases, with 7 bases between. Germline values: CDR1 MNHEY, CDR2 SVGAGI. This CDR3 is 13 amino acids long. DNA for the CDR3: TGTGCCAGCAGTTATACGGGGAACTATGGCTACACCTTC. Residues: CASSYTGNYGYTF.

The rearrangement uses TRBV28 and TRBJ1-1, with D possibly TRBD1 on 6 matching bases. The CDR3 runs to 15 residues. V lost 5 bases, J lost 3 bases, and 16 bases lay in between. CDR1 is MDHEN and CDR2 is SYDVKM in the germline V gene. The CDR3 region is CASSPIDRPYTEAFF. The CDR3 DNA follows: TGTGCCAGCAGTCCCATAGACAGGCCCTACACTGAAGCTTTCTTT.

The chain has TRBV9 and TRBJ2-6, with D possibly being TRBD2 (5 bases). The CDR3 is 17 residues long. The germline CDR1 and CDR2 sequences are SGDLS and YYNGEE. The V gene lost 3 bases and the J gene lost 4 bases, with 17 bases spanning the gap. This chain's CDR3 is CASSDPRGQLGANVLTF. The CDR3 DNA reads TGTGCCAGCAGCGACCCCCGAGGGCAGTTAGGGGCCAACGTCCTGACTTTC.

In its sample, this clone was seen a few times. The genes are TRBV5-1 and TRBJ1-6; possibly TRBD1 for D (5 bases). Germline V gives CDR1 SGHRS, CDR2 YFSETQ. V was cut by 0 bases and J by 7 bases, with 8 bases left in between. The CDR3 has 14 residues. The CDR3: CASSLVGGNSPLHF. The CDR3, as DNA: TGCGCCAGCAGCTTGGTTGGGGGGAATTCACCCCTCCACTTT.

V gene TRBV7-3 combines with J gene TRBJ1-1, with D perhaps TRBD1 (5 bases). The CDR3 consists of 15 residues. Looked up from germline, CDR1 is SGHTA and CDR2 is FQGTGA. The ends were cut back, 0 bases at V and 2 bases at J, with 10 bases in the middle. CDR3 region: CASSLTGVPNTEAFF. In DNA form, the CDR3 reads TGTGCCAGCAGCTTAACAGGGGTACCAAACACTGAAGCTTTCTTT.

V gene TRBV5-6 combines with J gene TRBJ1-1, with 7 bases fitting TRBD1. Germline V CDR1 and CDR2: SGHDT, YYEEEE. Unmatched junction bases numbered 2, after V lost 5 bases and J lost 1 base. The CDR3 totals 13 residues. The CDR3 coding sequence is TGTGCCAGCAGGTGGACAGGGAACACTGAAGCTTTCTTT. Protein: CASRWTGNTEAFF.

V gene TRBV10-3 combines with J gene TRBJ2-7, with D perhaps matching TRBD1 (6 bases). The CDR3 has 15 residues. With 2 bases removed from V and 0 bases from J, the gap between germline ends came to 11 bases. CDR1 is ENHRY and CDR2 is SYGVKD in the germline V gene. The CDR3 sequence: CAISEIQTGSYEQYF. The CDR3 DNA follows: TGTGCCATCAGTGAGATCCAGACAGGCTCCTACGAGCAGTACTTC.

CDR3 in amino acids: CASSQGPGQGHYNSPLHF. The CDR3 DNA reads as TGTGCCAGCAGTCAAGGGCCGGGACAGGGCCATTATAATTCACCCCTCCACTTT. The chain joins TRBV5-6 to TRBJ1-6, with 9 bases matching TRBD1. The CDR3 length is 18 residues. Germline assignment: CDR1 SGHDT and CDR2 YYEEEE. J gave up 4 bases and V 5 bases, and 13 bases lay outside the gene matches. The full variable domain, in which reference TRBV5-6 and TRBJ1-6 provide the parts outside the CDR3, is DAGVTQSPTHLIKTRGQQVTLRCSPKSGHDTVSWYQQALGQGPQFIFQYYEEEERQRGNFPDRFSGHQFPNYSSELNVNALLLGDSALYLCASSQGPGQGHYNSPLHFGNGTRLTVT.

The CDR3 DNA reads TGTGCCAGCCAACAAAATCCTTCGGGAAACAGGGGTTTTTCACCCCTCCACTTT. This translates into CASQQNPSGNRGFSPLHF. This sequence joins TRBV5-4 and TRBJ1-6, with TRBD1 identical over 7 bases. Unmatched junction bases numbered 22, after V lost 7 bases and J lost 9 bases. Looked up from germline, CDR1 is SGHNT and CDR2 is YYREEE (reference sequence). This CDR3 spans 18 amino acids.

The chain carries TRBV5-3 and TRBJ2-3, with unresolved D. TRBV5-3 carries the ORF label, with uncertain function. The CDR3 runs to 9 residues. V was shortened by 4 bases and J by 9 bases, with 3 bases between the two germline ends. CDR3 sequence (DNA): TGTGCCAGAAGCCCGACGCAGTATTTT. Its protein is CARSPTQYF.

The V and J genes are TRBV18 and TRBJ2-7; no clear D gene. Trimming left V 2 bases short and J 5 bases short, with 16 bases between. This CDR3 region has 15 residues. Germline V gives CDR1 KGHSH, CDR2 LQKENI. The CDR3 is CASSPSVRRRDEQYF. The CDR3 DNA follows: TGTGCCAGCTCACCATCGGTGCGAAGGAGAGACGAGCAGTACTTC.

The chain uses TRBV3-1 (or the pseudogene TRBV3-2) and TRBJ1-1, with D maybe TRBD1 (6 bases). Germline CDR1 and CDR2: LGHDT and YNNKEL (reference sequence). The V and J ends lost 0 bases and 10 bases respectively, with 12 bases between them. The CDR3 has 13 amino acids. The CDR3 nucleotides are TGTGCCAGCAGCCAAGACGTCAGGGGTGCAGCTTTCTTT. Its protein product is CASSQDVRGAAFF.

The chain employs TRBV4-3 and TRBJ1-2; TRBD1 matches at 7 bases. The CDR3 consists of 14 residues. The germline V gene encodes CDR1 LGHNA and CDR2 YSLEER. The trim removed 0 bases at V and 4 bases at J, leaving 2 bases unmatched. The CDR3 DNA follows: TGCGCCAGCAGCCAAGATACAGGGGTCTATGGCTACACCTTC. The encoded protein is CASSQDTGVYGYTF.

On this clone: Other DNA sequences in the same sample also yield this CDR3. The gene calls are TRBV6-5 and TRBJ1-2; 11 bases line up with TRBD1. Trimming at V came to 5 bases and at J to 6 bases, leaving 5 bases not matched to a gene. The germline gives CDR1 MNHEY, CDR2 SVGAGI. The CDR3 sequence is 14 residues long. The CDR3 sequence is CASSLDRGLDGYTF. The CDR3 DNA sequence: TGTGCCAGCAGTCTGGACAGGGGGCTAGATGGCTACACCTTC.

This chain's CDR3 is CASSAVVRNTEAFF. The CDR3 nucleotides read TGTGCCAGCTCCGCTGTCGTCAGGAACACTGAAGCTTTCTTT. The chain is built from TRBV2 and TRBJ1-1; no clear D. CDR1 and CDR2 (germline): SNHLY, FYNNEI. CDR3 size: 14 residues. Trimming removed 8 bases at V and 1 base at J, with 14 bases between.

The chain's CDR3 is CASSLPDRAYEQYF. The CDR3 region has the DNA TGTGCCAGCAGCTTACCGGACAGGGCTTACGAGCAGTACTTC. The chain joins TRBV11-1 to TRBJ2-7, with TRBD1 matching 8 bases. CDR1 is SGHAT, CDR2 FQDESV, per germline (reference sequence). J gave up 4 bases and V 2 bases, and 4 bases lay outside the gene matches. This CDR3 is 14 amino acids long.

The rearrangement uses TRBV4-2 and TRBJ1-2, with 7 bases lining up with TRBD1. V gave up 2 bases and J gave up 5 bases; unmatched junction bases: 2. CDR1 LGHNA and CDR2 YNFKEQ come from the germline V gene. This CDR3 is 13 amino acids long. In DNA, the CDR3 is TGTGCCAGCAGCCAACAGACAGGGTATGGCTACACCTTC. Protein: CASSQQTGYGYTF.

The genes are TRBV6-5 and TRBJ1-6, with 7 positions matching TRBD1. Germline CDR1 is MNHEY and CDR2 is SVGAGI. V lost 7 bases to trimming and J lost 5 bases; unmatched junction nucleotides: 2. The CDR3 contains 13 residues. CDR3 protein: CASTGGNNSPLHF. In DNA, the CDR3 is TGTGCCAGCACAGGGGGTAATAATTCACCCCTCCACTTT.

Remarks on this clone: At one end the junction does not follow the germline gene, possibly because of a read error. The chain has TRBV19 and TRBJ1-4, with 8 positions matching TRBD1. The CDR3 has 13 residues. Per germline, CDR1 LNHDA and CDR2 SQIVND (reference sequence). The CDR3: CASSMGGGTGDNF. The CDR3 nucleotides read TGTGCCAGTAGTATGGGAGGAGGGACAGGCGACAATTTT.

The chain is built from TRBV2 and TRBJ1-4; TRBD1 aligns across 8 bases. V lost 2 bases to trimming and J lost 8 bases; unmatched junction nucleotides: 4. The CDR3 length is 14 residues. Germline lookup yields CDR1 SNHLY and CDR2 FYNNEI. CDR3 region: CASSEYRGGEKLFF. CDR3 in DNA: TGTGCCAGCAGTGAATACAGGGGGGGAGAAAAACTGTTTTTT.

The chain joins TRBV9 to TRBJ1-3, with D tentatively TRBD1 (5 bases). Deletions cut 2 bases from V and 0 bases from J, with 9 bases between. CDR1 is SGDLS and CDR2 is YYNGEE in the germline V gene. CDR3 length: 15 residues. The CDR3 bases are TGTGCCAGCAGCGTCGGGGGTGACTCTGGAAACACCATATATTTT. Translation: CASSVGGDSGNTIYF.

The CDR3 coding sequence is TGCGCCAGCAGCCAGCTTCCCCGGCAGGCCCTCGATGGCTACACCTTC. This encodes CASSQLPRQALDGYTF. The chain recombines TRBV4-3 with TRBJ1-2; D ambiguous. The CDR3 sequence is 16 residues long. V lost 3 bases and J lost 6, with 20 bases in between. Germline V gene sequence: CDR1 LGHNA, CDR2 YSLEER.